This T cell receptor (beta chain) was identified during a study (dated by TCRdb to about 2015). Regarding the complete study: The study examined whether tumor-infiltrating Tregs in breast cancer are drawn from blood Tregs or arise in situ by conversion from other CD4+ T cell subsets.

Cells that were CD4+CD25+CD127-/low were the ones isolated as Tregs. Tregs, naive and memory CD4+ T cells from tumor, blood and ipsilateral draining lymph nodes of 4 or 5 breast cancer patients underwent full-length TCR alpha and beta sequencing. Tumor tissue and lymph nodes obtained by ipsilateral axillary dissection were perfused with PBS, cut into small pieces and digested using collagenase I and hyaluronidase. Ficoll density gradient centrifugation was used to isolate mononuclear cells from lymph nodes or from 45 to 50 ml of peripheral blood. Sorted cell populations were confirmed by FACS to exceed 90% purity. This clonotype was observed a few times. What this receptor recognizes is not known. Base qualities are not at hand, and no much larger clone is one base apart. Study-level results and caveats: The larger-cohort validation was restricted to a single TCR beta V-J rearrangement rather than whole repertoires. The greatest overlap of tumor-infiltrating Treg TCR alpha and beta sequences was observed with tumor naive CD4+ T cells, followed by blood naive CD4+ T cells. Tumor memory CD4+ T cell TCR gene usage was found to cluster with blood and lymph node memory CD4+ cells and with lymph node naive CD4+ cells.

Full-length TCR variable regions were amplified by 5' RACE PCR using constant-region reverse primers, and then by semi-nested PCR using Nested Universal Primer A. The ReliaPrep RNA Cell Miniprep System was used to extract total RNA, which was then reverse transcribed into 5'RACE-ready cDNA with the SMARTer RACE 5'/3' Kit. Multiplex adaptors were used to barcode full-length TCR alpha and beta libraries, and the barcoded libraries were sequenced on an Illumina MiSeq. The authors' pipeline ran thus. For each of nine subset-tissue groups, sequencing data from the five patients were pooled, and the groups were compared by unsupervised clustering of TCR gene usage. The Morisita-Horn index was used to calculate repertoire similarity, with shared sequences weighted according to their contribution to each repertoire. TCRdb reworked the public reads: Q25 trimming with fastp, MiXCR clone assembly, productive beta chains retained. Identical CDR3 protein sequences are pooled into one entry, listed with their most common genes and DNA. The V and J calls reflect TCRdb's pipeline rather than the authors' work. The sample contains 35,000 to 50,000 distinct CDR3 sequences, around 23% of them found a single time. The leading ten clones occupy approximately 4.5% of the sample.

The V end loses 3 bases and the J end loses 12 bases, and a stretch of 12 bases separates them. CDR1 DFQATT and CDR2 SNEGSKA are derived from the germline V gene (reference sequence). The CDR3 numbers 11 residues from cysteine through phenylalanine. Only the CDR3 part of the read is kept: 33 bases, read in frame from the first base. This TCR came from a female donor with breast cancer. The sequence links TRBV20-1 to TRBJ2-1; the D gene cannot be resolved reliably. The sample taken for sequencing was Tregs sorted from a lymph node. The nucleotide sequence reads as follows: TGCAGTGCTAGTGGGGTGGTGGGGCAGTTCTTC. This is translated as CSASGVVGQFF.